This entry describes one T cell receptor (beta chain). The antigen remains unidentified. The libraries were made with immunoSEQ version 4 in survey mode. Clones were sequenced by immunoSEQ multiplex PCR, and TCRdb holds only the in-frame ones, with some missing. The table has about 43,000 clones, roughly 90% seen once. This nonspecific control used anti-CD3/anti-CD28 bead stimulation of CD4+ T cells. CD4+ T cells upregulating both CD40 ligand and CD69 were sorted as responding cells. Plasma HIV-1 RNA stayed below 50 copies/mL for at least 4 years. CD4+ T cell counts exceeded 400 cells/uL; CMV serology was positive. A roughly 20-hour stimulation of CD8-depleted PBMCs used anti-CD28/CD49d costimulation, CD40-blocking antibody and enfuvirtide. CDR1 is SGHRS and CDR2 is YFSETQ in the germline V gene. The CDR3 contains 15 residues. Trimming cost V 6 bases and J 7 bases, with 17 bases left between them. The data originate from a study of persistence of HIV-infected CD4 T cells.

Study-wide findings and caveats: TCRbeta richness was lower in CMV- and Gag-responding cells than in anti-CD3/anti-CD28-responding cells.

This sequence was found in an adult man with HIV who was CMV-seropositive. The starting material was CD4+ T cells sorted from PBMCs after roughly 18-hour stimulation, obtained from a patient who received antiretroviral therapy. The rearrangement uses TRBV5-1 and TRBJ1-6; a possible D gene is TRBD1 (6 bases). The CDR3, as DNA: TGCGCCAGCAAAACGGTTTCAACAGGGAATTCACCCCTCCACTTT. This codes for CASKTVSTGNSPLHF. Full variable domain (missing parts from reference TRBV5-1 and TRBJ1-6): KAGVTQTPRYLIKTRGQQVTLSCSPISGHRSVSWYQQTPGQGLQFLFEYFSETQRNKGNFPGRFSGRQFSNSRSEMNVSTLELGDSALYLCASKTVSTGNSPLHFGNGTRLTVT.